What follows is one TCR beta chain and its context. The target antigen is unknown. These data are taken from a study of OX40 agonist ivuxolimab in advanced cancers. Germline trimming cut 5 bases from V and 6 bases from J; bases unmatched to any gene: 12. Germline CDR1 is MDHEN and CDR2 is SYDVKM. The CDR3 sequence is 16 residues long. Measured with immunoSEQ multiplex PCR; TCRdb has only the in-frame clones, and not every one. The table lists over 100,000 clones, approximately 90% of them singletons. Overall study findings and caveats: Among expanded peripheral T cells, antigen specificity went undetermined. Clonal expansion was seen in CD4+ and CD8+ blood T cells by week 6 at 0.1 to 3.0 mg/kg.

Autoimmune disease history or systemic immunosuppression led to patient exclusion. Researchers took blood at baseline, on cycle 4 day 1, and on cycle 7 day 1. This material consisted of CD4+ or CD8+ T cells sorted from blood, taken in a trial of the OX40 agonist ivuxolimab. The TCR was taken from an adult with an advanced solid tumor such as melanoma, head and neck, liver or kidney cancer. The chain uses TRBV28 and TRBJ2-1, with 8 nucleotides matching TRBD2. In DNA, the CDR3 is TGTGCCAGCAGTGCTCCGGGACTAGGCCATCCCAATGAGCAGTTCTTC. Its translation: CASSAPGLGHPNEQFF.